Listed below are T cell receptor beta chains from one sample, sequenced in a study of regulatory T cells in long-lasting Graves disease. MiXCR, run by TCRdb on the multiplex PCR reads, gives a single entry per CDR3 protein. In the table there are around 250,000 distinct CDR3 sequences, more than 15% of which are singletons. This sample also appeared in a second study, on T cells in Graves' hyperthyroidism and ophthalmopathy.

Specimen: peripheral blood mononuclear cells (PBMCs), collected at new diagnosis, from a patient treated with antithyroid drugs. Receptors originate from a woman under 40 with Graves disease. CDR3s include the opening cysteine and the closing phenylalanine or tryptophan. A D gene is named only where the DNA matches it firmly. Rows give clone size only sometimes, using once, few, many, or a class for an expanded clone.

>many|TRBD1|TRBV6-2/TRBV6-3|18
CASSYPGQGARWTGELFF
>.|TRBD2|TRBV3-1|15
CASSQFSGGEDEQFF
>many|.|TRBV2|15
CASSEEGLKAYEQYF
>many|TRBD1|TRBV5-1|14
CASRDGTVSYEQYF
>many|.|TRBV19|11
CASIRRTEAFF
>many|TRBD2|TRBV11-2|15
CASSFLAGGTYEQYF
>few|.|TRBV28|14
CASSPSSTRGEQYF
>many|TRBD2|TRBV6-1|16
CASAAGDTTNTGELFF
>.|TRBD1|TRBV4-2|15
CASSPDRTGGTEAFF
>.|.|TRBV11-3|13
CASSLGSRNTQYF
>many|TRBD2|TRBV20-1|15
CSASEGASGYNEQFF
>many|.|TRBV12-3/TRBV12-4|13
CASSFGPNYGYTF
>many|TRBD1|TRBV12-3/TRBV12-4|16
CASSLVLGTVNTEAFF
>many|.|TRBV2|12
CASSATNEKLFF
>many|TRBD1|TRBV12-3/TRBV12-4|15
CASSPGQGNTDTQYF
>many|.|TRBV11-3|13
CASSLVSYTEAFF
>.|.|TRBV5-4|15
CASSVWTASTDTQYF
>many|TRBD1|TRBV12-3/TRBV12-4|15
CASSRGTGDTGELFF
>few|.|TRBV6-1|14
CASSGRGLGETQYF
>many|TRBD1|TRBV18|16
CASSWRTGGFQETQYF
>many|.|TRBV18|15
CASSPPRGAGNTIYF
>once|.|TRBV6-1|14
CASTARGPNTEAFF
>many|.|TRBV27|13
CASSDLVGDIQYF
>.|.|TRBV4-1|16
CASSLWATGTNEKLFF
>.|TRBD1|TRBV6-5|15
CASSLSGQGFETQYF
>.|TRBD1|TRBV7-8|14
CASSLGTGGSEAFF
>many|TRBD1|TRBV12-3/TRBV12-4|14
CASTEGQGYTEAFF
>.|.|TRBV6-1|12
CASNTYLDTQYF
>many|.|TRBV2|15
CASSPFFGVNQPQHF
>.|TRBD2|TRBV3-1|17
CASSYGGSGMGYNEQFF
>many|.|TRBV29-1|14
CSVEVNERVSGYTF
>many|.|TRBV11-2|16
CASSPRGLRTNSPLHF
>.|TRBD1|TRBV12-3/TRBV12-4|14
CASSLTGGSGELFF
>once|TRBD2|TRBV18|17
CASSPQASGDFYNEQFF
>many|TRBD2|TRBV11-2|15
CASSSLRVGRGEQFF
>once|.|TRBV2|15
CASIEQGPSYNEQFF
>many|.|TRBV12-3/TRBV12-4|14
CASSPPGNSGELFF
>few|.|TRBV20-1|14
CSAWGLHSYNEQFF
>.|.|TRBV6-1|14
CASDDVGTSYEQYF
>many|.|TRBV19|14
CASSTSGTPYGYTF
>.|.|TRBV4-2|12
CASSQDSRAQYF
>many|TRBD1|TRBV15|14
CATSGWQGADEQYF
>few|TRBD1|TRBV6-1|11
CSSGGGQPQHF
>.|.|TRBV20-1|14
CSALSGGSTGELFF
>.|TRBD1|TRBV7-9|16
CASSLAGGTGENEQFF
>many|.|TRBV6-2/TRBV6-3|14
CASRRGDLNTEAFF
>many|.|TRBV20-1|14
CSARGSHWRTEAFF
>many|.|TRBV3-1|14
CASSQDLDPPEAFF
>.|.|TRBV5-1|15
CASSLQSLDADTQYF
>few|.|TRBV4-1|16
CASSPQGRGAKNIQYF